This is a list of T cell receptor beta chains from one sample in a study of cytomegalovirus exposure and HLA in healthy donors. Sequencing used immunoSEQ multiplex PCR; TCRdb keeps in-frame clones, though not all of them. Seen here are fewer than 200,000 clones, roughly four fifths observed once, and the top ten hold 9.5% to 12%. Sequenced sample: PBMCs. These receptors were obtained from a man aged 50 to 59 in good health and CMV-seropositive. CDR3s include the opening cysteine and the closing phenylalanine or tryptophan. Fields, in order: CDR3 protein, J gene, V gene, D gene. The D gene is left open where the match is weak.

CASSSPPGTGIMNEQFF,TRBJ2-1,TRBV7-6,TRBD1
CASSEYSNTGELFF,TRBJ2-2,TRBV5-1,.
CASNLGQGNTEAFF,TRBJ1-1,TRBV27,TRBD1
CASSVGDRPSTDTQYF,TRBJ2-3,TRBV9,TRBD1
CASSEWGQNTEAFF,TRBJ1-1,TRBV25-1,.
CASSLNQGETQYF,TRBJ2-5,TRBV7-3,.
CASSFLADEQFF,TRBJ2-1,TRBV7-9,TRBD2
CASSRPGGAYSNQPQHF,TRBJ1-5,TRBV28,.
CASYHMLGTGDTEAFF,TRBJ1-1,TRBV28,TRBD1
CASSNYANSGANVLTF,TRBJ2-6,TRBV9,.
CSVVLAGVVSPQETQYF,TRBJ2-5,TRBV29-1,TRBD2
CASSSVNTEAFF,TRBJ1-1,TRBV27,.
CASSLLLGSWTYEQYF,TRBJ2-7,TRBV28,.
CASSLAGGQPQHF,TRBJ1-5,TRBV5-4,TRBD1
CASSIGSSGNTIYF,TRBJ1-3,TRBV19,.
CASSPSGTAYGYTF,TRBJ1-2,TRBV18,TRBD1
CASSMTSANTETQYF,TRBJ2-5,TRBV5-1,TRBD2
CASSEPFSYEQYF,TRBJ2-7,TRBV2,.
CASSPGTGAYGYTF,TRBJ1-2,TRBV18,TRBD1
CASSLYRANEQFF,TRBJ2-1,TRBV7-3,.
CASSPHSTESEAFF,TRBJ1-1,TRBV18,.
CASISSGRSTQYF,TRBJ2-5,TRBV6-6,.
CASSKDRGQETQYF,TRBJ2-5,TRBV19,TRBD1
CASSSALDRGSYEQYF,TRBJ2-7,TRBV13,TRBD2
CASSLAIFRGGNTGELFF,TRBJ2-2,TRBV7-8,TRBD2
CASSRGRASYEQYF,.,TRBV6-6,.
CASSSLALNTEAFF,TRBJ1-1,TRBV7-2,.
CASSQETGERPLSSYNEQFF,TRBJ2-1,TRBV4-1,TRBD1
CASDQGQRPGETQYF,TRBJ2-5,TRBV28,.
CASSPLSGTDTQYF,TRBJ2-3,TRBV18,.
CASRISDPLGTQYF,TRBJ2-5,TRBV6-5,.
CASSLTVNTEAFF,TRBJ1-1,TRBV13,.
CASKSRDSSYEQYF,.,TRBV28,TRBD1
CASSLGSGRAGNEQFF,TRBJ2-1,TRBV13,TRBD2
CAISGTNQPQHF,TRBJ1-5,TRBV10-3,.
CASSPTSVSTDTQYF,TRBJ2-3,TRBV5-5,TRBD2
CASSQAGGRSNEQFF,TRBJ2-1,TRBV4-1,TRBD2
CASRQSNEKLFF,TRBJ1-4,TRBV28,.
CASSLDRIGQGSGNTIYF,TRBJ1-3,TRBV13,TRBD1
CASSGTSGAINEQFF,TRBJ2-1,TRBV7-3,TRBD2
CASALGVYGYTF,TRBJ1-2,TRBV7-2,.
CASSLIGVEGYTF,TRBJ1-2,TRBV13,.
CASSLDGASTDTQYF,TRBJ2-3,TRBV5-1,.
CASSLAGVVRETQYF,TRBJ2-5,TRBV27,TRBD2
CAWMGLAGSGTQYF,TRBJ2-5,TRBV30,TRBD2
CSVEPSGKTGELFF,TRBJ2-2,TRBV29-1,TRBD2
CASSDPAGVLEQYF,TRBJ2-7,TRBV2,TRBD2
CASVPGHIYEQYF,TRBJ2-7,TRBV6-1,.
CASSLESGSTPLHF,TRBJ1-6,TRBV5-5,.
CASSPKGGRALYEQYF,TRBJ2-7,TRBV7-3,.
CSVRTGVNQPQHF,TRBJ1-5,TRBV29-1,TRBD1
CASSFGDSYEQYF,TRBJ2-7,TRBV5-5,.
CASSLTGTSGTDTQYF,TRBJ2-3,TRBV4-2,TRBD2
CASSERQAIFFF,TRBJ1-1,TRBV2,.
CSVEDLTGGLSGNTIYF,TRBJ1-3,TRBV29-1,TRBD1
CASSLQTGELFF,TRBJ2-2,TRBV27,.
CASTLKGGGNTGELFF,TRBJ2-2,TRBV7-2,TRBD2